Following are 23 T cell receptor beta chains from one sample sequenced in a study of identical twins. TCRdb analysed the 5' RACE reads with MiXCR anew, one entry per CDR3 protein. This table has more than 1.5 million distinct CDR3 sequences, 32% appearing once. Sample: cord blood. These receptors were obtained from a newborn girl in good health.

CDR3 region: CASSLARLTDGYTF. DNA of the CDR3: TGTGCCAGCAGCTTGGCACGGCTAACTGATGGCTACACCTTC. This chain links TRBV5-6 with TRBJ1-2; D unclear. CDR1 is SGHDT and CDR2 is YYEEEE in the germline V gene. This CDR3 has 14 amino acids. The ends were cut back, 0 bases at V and 6 bases at J, with 12 bases in the middle.

The sample holds a few counts of this clonotype. The V gene is TRBV10-3, the J gene TRBJ1-1; D uncertain. Germline assignment: CDR1 ENHRY and CDR2 SYGVKD. V gave up 3 bases and J gave up 0 bases, with 11 bases separating them. The CDR3 extends over 15 amino acids. The CDR3 spells CAISERTGMNTEAFF. For the CDR3, the DNA is TGTGCCATCAGTGAAAGGACGGGTATGAACACTGAAGCTTTCTTT.

This clonotype came up many times. The gene calls are TRBV5-1 and TRBJ2-5, with 11 bases identical to TRBD2. V shed 2 bases, J shed 1 base, and the junction held 1 base outside the gene matches. CDR1 SGHRS and CDR2 YFSETQ come from the germline V gene. CDR3 length: 15 amino acids. CDR3 residues: CASSLLAGVQETQYF. CDR3 DNA: TGCGCCAGCAGCTTACTAGCGGGGGTCCAAGAGACCCAGTACTTC.

The chain has TRBV2 and TRBJ2-3; D remains ambiguous. The V gene lost 7 bases and the J gene lost 2 bases, with 10 bases spanning the gap. Germline assignment: CDR1 SNHLY and CDR2 FYNNEI. The CDR3 runs to 13 residues. The CDR3 DNA is TGTGCCAGCAACTGGGCCTCCACAGATACGCAGTATTTT. Translated, it gives CASNWASTDTQYF. Variable domain in full (rest from reference TRBV2 and TRBJ2-3): EPEVTQTPSHQVTQMGQEVILRCVPISNHLYFYWYRQILGQKVEFLVSFYNNEISEKSEIFDDQFSVERPDGSNFTLKIRSTKLEDSAMYFCASNWASTDTQYFGPGTRLTVL.

The table lists this clonotype with a few counts. The chain couples TRBV7-2 to TRBJ1-5; 7 nucleotides agree with TRBD1. Germline CDR1 reads SGHTA; CDR2 reads FQGNSA. The CDR3 has 17 residues. V gave up 1 base and J gave up 3 bases; unmatched junction bases: 9. This chain's CDR3 is CASSLVPGQVPNQPQHF. The DNA for the CDR3 is TGTGCCAGCAGCTTAGTCCCAGGACAGGTCCCCAATCAGCCCCAGCATTTT.

In its sample, this clonotype was seen a few times. In DNA form, the CDR3 reads TGTGCCAGAGCGGGGGACTCCTATAATTCACCCCTCCACTTT. As protein: CARAGDSYNSPLHF. The chain recombines TRBV2 with TRBJ1-6; TRBD1 might be the D (5 bases). CDR1 is SNHLY and CDR2 is FYNNEI in the germline V gene. Trimming pared 9 bases from V and 0 bases from J, leaving 9 bases between. This CDR3 contains 14 residues.

The rearrangement joins TRBV5-5 to TRBJ1-4, with D maybe TRBD1 (5 bases). The CDR3 consists of 15 residues. Trimming removed 4 bases from V and 7 bases from J, with 17 bases in between. Germline V gene lookup returns CDR1 SGHKS and CDR2 YYEKEE (reference sequence). The CDR3: CASSLGTVTFEKLFF. The CDR3 nucleotides read TGTGCCAGCAGCCTCGGGACCGTCACCTTTGAAAAACTGTTTTTT.

This clonotype was counted only a few times. This chain connects TRBV15 to TRBJ1-1; 9 bases match TRBD1. Germline V gene lookup returns CDR1 LNHNV and CDR2 YYDKDF (reference sequence). CDR3 length: 16 residues. V lost 1 base, J lost 0 bases, and 3 bases stayed unmatched. The CDR3 loop is CATSRGGTGLNTEAFF. CDR3 DNA sequence: TGTGCCACCAGCAGAGGAGGGACAGGGTTGAACACTGAAGCTTTCTTT.

The gene calls are TRBV5-1 and TRBJ2-1; 7 nucleotides line up with TRBD2. This CDR3 has 14 residues. After removal of 7 bases from V and 11 bases from J, the junction contained 15 bases not matched to a gene. The germline V gene has CDR1 SGHRS and CDR2 YFSETQ. Here the CDR3 reads CASRAGLTSLQQFF. CDR3 sequence (DNA): TGCGCCAGCCGAGCGGGACTGACCTCACTTCAGCAGTTCTTC.

This clonotype was counted only a few times. The rearrangement links TRBV29-1 to TRBJ1-2; weak D call: TRBD1 (5 bases). Germline-derived CDR1 and CDR2 are SQVTM and ANQGSEA. The CDR3 sequence is 12 residues long. V was pared by 6 bases and J by 2 bases, with 10 bases between. Written as DNA, the CDR3 is TGCAGCGTCGGGACGGACAACTATGGCTACACCTTC. Protein: CSVGTDNYGYTF.

The chain carries TRBV11-2 and TRBJ2-3, with D perhaps TRBD2 (5 bases). The CDR3 loop spans 15 amino acids. Trimming pared 5 bases from V and 3 bases from J, leaving 15 bases between. The V gene's germline CDR1 is SGHAT and CDR2 FQNNGV. In DNA form, the CDR3 reads TGTGCCAGCAGCCCGCGGGTAGCGAGGACAGATACGCAGTATTTT. This codes for CASSPRVARTDTQYF.

Comment on this clonotype: This may be a read error: a much more frequent sequence differs by one nucleotide. V gene TRBV29-1 combines with J gene TRBJ2-1; tentative D call: TRBD1 (6 bases). V was shortened by 4 bases and J by 13 bases, with 20 bases between the two germline ends. Germline lookup yields CDR1 SQVTM and CDR2 ANQGSEA. This CDR3 contains 13 residues. CDR3 nucleotides: TGCAGCGTTGGCCGTAAGGGGGTACAGACCCAGTTCTTC. It yields the protein CSVGRKGVQTQFF.

The rearrangement uses TRBV20-1 and TRBJ2-1, with 11 bases fitting TRBD2. CDR1 is DFQATT and CDR2 is SNEGSKA in the germline V gene (reference sequence). There are 16 residues in the CDR3. The V gene end was trimmed by 0 bases and the J gene end by 13 bases; junction bases not matched to a gene: 14. The CDR3 DNA reads TGCAGTGCTAGAGATTTAAGACCACTAGCGGGAGAGACCCAGTTCTTC. As protein: CSARDLRPLAGETQFF.

As for this clonotype: A read error may explain this, as a much larger clone is one base away. V usage is TRBV14 and J usage is TRBJ2-1; weak D call: TRBD2 (5 bases). There are 17 residues in the CDR3. Germline loops: CDR1 SGHDN, CDR2 FVKESK. Trimming shortened V by 1 base and J by 10 bases, and 23 bases separated the two germline ends. For the CDR3, the DNA is TGTGCCAGCAGCCAAGGAGCGGAGTCACCTGCTGTGGGGGAGCAGTTCTTC. Translation: CASSQGAESPAVGEQFF.

The chain links TRBV9 to TRBJ2-1; 11 nucleotides match TRBD2. V lost 4 bases and J lost 6; bases outside the gene matches: 6. There are 15 residues in the CDR3. Germline V lookup: CDR1 SGDLS, CDR2 YYNGEE. The CDR3 is CASSPSGTSGNEQFF. The DNA for the CDR3 is TGTGCCAGCAGCCCATCCGGGACTAGCGGCAATGAGCAGTTCTTC.

The chain is built from TRBV7-6 and TRBJ2-1; TRBD1 is a possible D gene (6 bases). Germline V lookup: CDR1 SGHVS, CDR2 FNYEAQ. This CDR3 is 14 amino acids long. V dropped 5 bases and J dropped 4 bases, with 12 bases sitting between them. The CDR3 DNA reads TGTGCCAGCAGCCAAGGACAGCCATACAATGAGCAGTTCTTC. This translates into CASSQGQPYNEQFF.

Concerning this clonotype itself: A junction boundary mismatches the germline segment, possibly from a read error. The gene calls are TRBV12-3 or TRBV12-4 and TRBJ2-3; D not resolved. CDR3 length equals 12 residues. The CDR3 is CASRLAGDTEYF. CDR3 DNA sequence: TGTGCCAGCAGATTGGCTGGAGATACGGAGTATTTT.

The chain carries TRBV20-1 and TRBJ1-5, with 10 bases fitting TRBD1. The V gene end was trimmed by 2 bases and the J gene end by 4 bases; junction bases not matched to a gene: 8. Germline CDR1 DFQATT, CDR2 SNEGSKA (reference sequence). The CDR3 has 16 amino acids. The CDR3 loop is CSARRTGQGPNQPQHF. The CDR3 bases are TGCAGTGCTAGACGAACGGGACAGGGGCCTAATCAGCCCCAGCATTTT.

In the case of this clonotype: The germline gene is not matched at one end of the junction; a read error may be the cause. The chain is built from TRBV5-6 and TRBJ2-2; 8 bases agree with TRBD2. The CDR3 is made up of 18 amino acids. Germline V gene sequence: CDR1 SGHDT, CDR2 YYEEEE. CDR3 DNA: TGTGCCGGCAGCTTGGCCGGACTAGCACATACGAACACCGGGGAGCTGTTTTTT. It yields the protein CAGSLAGLAHTNTGELFF.

Here the CDR3 reads CASSLGDQQETQYF. The CDR3 region has the DNA TGCGCCAGCAGCTTGGGGGACCAACAAGAGACCCAGTACTTC. The genes are TRBV5-1 and TRBJ2-5; D may match TRBD1 or TRBD2 (5 bases each). Trimming removed 0 bases from V and 2 bases from J, with 8 bases in between. This CDR3 region has 14 residues. Germline values: CDR1 SGHRS, CDR2 YFSETQ.

The chain recombines TRBV20-1 with TRBJ1-4; D call uncertain. V was pared by 0 bases and J by 3 bases, with 8 bases between. The CDR3 length is 14 residues. Germline V CDR1 and CDR2: DFQATT, SNEGSKA (reference sequence). The CDR3: CSAREDGANEKLFF. CDR3 sequence (DNA): TGCAGTGCTAGAGAGGACGGGGCTAATGAAAAACTGTTTTTT.

A few counts support this clonotype. V usage is TRBV7-2 and J usage is TRBJ1-6, with 7 bases lining up with TRBD1. CDR3 size: 15 residues. The germline CDR1 and CDR2 sequences are SGHTA and FQGNSA. J gave up 8 bases and V 1 base, and 5 bases lay outside the gene matches. The CDR3 sequence is CASSLERGQDSPLHF. The CDR3 DNA follows: TGTGCCAGCAGCTTAGAAAGGGGGCAGGATTCACCCCTCCACTTT.

V usage is TRBV29-1 and J usage is TRBJ2-3, with 8 bases lining up with TRBD2. The CDR3 consists of 13 residues. Trimming took 6 bases from V and 1 from J; bases not matched to a gene: 3. Per the germline V gene, CDR1 is SQVTM and CDR2 is ANQGSEA. The CDR3: CSVGLGGTDTQYF. CDR3 sequence (DNA): TGCAGCGTGGGACTAGGTGGCACAGATACGCAGTATTTT.